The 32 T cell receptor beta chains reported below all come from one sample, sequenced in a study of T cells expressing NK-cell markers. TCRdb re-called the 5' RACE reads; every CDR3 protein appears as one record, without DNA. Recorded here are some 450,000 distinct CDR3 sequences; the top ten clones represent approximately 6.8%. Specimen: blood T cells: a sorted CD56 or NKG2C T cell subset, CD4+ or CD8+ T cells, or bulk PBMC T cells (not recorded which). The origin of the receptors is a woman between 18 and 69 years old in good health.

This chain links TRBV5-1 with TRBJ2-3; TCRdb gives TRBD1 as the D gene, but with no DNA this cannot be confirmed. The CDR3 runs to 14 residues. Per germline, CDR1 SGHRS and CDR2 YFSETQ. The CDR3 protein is CASSPGGGTDTQYF. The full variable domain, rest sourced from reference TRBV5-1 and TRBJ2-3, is KAGVTQTPRYLIKTRGQQVTLSCSPISGHRSVSWYQQTPGQGLQFLFEYFSETQRNKGNFPGRFSGRQFSNSRSEMNVSTLELGDSALYLCASSPGGGTDTQYFGPGTRLTVL.

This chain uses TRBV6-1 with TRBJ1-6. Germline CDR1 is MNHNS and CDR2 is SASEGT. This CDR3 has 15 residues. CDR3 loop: CASRPTSSYNSPLHF.

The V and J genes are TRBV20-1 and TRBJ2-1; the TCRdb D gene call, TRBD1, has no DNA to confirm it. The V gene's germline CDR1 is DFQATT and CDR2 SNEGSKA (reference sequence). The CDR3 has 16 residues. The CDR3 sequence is CSASFGGFGSYNEQFF.

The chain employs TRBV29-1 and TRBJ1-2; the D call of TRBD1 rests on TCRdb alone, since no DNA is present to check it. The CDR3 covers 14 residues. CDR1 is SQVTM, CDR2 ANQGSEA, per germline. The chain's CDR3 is CSVEHRGINYGYTF.

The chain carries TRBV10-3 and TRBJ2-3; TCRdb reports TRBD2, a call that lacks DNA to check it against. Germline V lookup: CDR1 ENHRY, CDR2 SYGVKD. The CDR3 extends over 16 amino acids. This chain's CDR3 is CAISESNLLVTDTQYF.

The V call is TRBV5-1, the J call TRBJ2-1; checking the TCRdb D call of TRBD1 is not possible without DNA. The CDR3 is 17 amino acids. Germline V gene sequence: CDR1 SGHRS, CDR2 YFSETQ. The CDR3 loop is CASSLTPGTPSYNEQFF.

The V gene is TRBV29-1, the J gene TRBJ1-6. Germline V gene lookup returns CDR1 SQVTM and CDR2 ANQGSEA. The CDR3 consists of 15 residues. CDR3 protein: CSVAVGSSYNSPLHF.

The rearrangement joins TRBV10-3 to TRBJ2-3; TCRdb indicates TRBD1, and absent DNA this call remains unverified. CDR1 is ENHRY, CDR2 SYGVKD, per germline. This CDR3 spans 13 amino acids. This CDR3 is CAIRVGGDDTQYF.

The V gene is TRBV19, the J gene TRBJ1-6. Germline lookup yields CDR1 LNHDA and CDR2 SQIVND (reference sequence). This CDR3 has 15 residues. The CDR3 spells CASSTPHGSNSPLHF.

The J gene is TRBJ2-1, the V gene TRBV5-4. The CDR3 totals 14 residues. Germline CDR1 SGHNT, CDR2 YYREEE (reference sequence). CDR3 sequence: CASSLGVKDNEQFF.

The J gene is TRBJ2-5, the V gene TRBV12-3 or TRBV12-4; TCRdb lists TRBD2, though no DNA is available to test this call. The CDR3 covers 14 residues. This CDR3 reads CASSFSAGQETQYF.

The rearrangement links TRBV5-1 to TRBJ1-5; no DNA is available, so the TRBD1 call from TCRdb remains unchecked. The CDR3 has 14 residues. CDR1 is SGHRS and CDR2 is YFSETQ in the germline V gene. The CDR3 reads CASSWGTGSQPQHF.

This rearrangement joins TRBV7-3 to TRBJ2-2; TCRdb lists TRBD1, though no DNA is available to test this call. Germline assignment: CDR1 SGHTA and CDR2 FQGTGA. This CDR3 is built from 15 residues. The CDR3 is CASGPGTLNTGELFF. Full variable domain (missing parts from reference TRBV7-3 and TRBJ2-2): GAGVSQTPSNKVTEKGKYVELRCDPISGHTALYWYRQSLGQGPEFLIYFQGTGAADDSGLPNDRFFAVRPEGSVSTLKIQRTERGDSAVYLCASGPGTLNTGELFFGEGSRLTVL.

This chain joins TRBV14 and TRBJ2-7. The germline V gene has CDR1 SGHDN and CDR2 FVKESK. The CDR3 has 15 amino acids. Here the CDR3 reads CASSFLSGTSSEQYF. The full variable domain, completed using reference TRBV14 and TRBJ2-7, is EAGVTQFPSHSVIEKGQTVTLRCDPISGHDNLYWYRRVMGKEIKFLLHFVKESKQDESGMPNNRFLAERTGGTYSTLKVQPAELEDSGVYFCASSFLSGTSSEQYFGPGTRLTVT.

The CDR3 reads CASSQWTGGNQPQHF. J is TRBJ1-5 and V is TRBV27; TCRdb's D gene call, TRBD1, goes unchecked for lack of DNA. The CDR3 sequence is 15 residues long. Germline values: CDR1 MNHEY, CDR2 SMNVEV (reference sequence).

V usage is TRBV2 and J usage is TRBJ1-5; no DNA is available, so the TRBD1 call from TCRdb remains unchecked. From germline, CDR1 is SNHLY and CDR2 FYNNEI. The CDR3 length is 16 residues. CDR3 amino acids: CASSESATGVRQPQHF. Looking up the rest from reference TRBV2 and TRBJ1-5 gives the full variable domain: EPEVTQTPSHQVTQMGQEVILRCVPISNHLYFYWYRQILGQKVEFLVSFYNNEISEKSEIFDDQFSVERPDGSNFTLKIRSTKLEDSAMYFCASSESATGVRQPQHFGDGTRLSIL.

The CDR3 loop is CASSSPTGDSPDQPQHF. The chain combines TRBV7-8 with TRBJ1-5; TCRdb proposes TRBD1, but this gene call is untestable without DNA. The CDR3 runs to 17 residues. CDR1 is SGHVS, CDR2 FQNEAQ, per germline. The variable domain in full, completed from reference TRBV7-8 and TRBJ1-5, reads GAGVSQSPRYKVAKRGQDVALRCDPISGHVSLFWYQQALGQGPEFLTYFQNEAQLDKSGLPSDRFFAERPEGSVSTLKIQRTQQEDSAVYLCASSSPTGDSPDQPQHFGDGTRLSIL.

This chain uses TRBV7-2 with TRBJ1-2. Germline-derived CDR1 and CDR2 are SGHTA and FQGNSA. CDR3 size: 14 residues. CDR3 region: CASSFGHQSYGYTF. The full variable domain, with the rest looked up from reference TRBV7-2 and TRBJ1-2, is GAGVSQSPSNKVTEKGKDVELRCDPISGHTALYWYRQSLGQGLEFLIYFQGNSAPDKSGLPSDRFSAERTGGSVSTLTIQRTQQEDSAVYLCASSFGHQSYGYTFGSGTRLTVV.

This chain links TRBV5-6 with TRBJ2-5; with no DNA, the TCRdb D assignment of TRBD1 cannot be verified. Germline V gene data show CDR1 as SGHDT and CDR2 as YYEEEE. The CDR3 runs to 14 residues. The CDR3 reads CASSPGQGAETQYF. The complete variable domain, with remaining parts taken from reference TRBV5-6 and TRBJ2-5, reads DAGVTQSPTHLIKTRGQQVTLRCSPKSGHDTVSWYQQALGQGPQFIFQYYEEEERQRGNFPDRFSGHQFPNYSSELNVNALLLGDSALYLCASSPGQGAETQYFGPGTRLLVL.

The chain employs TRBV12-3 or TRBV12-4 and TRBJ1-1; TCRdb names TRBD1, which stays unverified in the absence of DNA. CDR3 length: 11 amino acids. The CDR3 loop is CASIAGSQAFF.

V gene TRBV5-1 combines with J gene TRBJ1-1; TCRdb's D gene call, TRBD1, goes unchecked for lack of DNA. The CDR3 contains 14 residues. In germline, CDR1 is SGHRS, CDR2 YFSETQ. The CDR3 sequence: CASYREGVYTEAFF.

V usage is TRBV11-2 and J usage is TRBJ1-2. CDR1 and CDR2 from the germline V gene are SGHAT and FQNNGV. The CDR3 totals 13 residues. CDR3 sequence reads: CASSSEGSYGYTF.

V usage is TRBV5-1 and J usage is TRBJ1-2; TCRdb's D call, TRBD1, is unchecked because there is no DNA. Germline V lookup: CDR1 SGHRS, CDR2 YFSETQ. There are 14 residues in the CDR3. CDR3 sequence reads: CASSSPTGGYGYTF. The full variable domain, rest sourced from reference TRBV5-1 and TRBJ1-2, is KAGVTQTPRYLIKTRGQQVTLSCSPISGHRSVSWYQQTPGQGLQFLFEYFSETQRNKGNFPGRFSGRQFSNSRSEMNVSTLELGDSALYLCASSSPTGGYGYTFGSGTRLTVV.

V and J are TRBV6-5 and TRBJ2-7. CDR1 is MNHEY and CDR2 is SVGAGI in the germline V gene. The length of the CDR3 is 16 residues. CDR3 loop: CASSYFLDDQTYEQYF.

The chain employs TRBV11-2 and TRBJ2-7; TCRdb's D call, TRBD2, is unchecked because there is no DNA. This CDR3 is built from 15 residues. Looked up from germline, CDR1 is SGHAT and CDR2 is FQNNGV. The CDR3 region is CASRRGLAGPYEQYF.

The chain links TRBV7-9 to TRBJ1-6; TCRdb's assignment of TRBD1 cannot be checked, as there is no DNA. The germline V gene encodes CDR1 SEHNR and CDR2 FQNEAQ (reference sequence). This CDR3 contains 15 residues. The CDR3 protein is CASSERTEEDSPLHF.

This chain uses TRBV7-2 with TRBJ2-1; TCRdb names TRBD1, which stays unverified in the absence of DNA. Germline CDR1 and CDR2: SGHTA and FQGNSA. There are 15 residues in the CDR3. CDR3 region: CASSLVPPPGNEQFF.

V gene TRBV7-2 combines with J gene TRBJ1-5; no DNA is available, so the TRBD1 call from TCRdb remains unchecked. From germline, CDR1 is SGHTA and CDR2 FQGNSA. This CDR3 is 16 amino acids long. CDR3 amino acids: CASSFPDPRGNQPQHF.

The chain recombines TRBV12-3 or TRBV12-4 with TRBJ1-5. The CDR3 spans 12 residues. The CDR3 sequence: CASRNWNQPQHF.

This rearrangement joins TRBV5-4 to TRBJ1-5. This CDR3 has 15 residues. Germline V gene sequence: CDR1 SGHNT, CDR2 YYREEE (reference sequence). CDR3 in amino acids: CASRSGGQVDQPQHF.

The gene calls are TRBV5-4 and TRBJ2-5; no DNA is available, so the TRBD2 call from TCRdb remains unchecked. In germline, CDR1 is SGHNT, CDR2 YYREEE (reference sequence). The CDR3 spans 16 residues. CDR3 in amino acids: CASSSHPLGDQETQYF.

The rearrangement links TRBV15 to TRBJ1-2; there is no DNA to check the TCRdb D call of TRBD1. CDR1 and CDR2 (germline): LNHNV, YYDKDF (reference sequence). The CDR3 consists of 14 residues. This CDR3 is CATSWGQGNYGYTF.